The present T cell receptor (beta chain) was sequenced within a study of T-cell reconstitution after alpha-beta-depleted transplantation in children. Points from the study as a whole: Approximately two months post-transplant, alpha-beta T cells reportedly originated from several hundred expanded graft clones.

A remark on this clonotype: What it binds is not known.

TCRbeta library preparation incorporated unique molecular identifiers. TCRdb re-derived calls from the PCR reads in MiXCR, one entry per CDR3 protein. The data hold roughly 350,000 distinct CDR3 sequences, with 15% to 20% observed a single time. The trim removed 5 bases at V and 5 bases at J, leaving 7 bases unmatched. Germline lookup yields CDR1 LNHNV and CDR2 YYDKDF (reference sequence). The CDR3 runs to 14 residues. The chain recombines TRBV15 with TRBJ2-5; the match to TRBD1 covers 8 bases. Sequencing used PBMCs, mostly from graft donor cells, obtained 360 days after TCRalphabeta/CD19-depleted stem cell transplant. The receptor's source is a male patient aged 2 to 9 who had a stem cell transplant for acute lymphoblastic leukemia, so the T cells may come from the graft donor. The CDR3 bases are TGTGCCACCAGCGGCCGACAGGGGTTCGAGACCCAGTACTTC. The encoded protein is CATSGRQGFETQYF.